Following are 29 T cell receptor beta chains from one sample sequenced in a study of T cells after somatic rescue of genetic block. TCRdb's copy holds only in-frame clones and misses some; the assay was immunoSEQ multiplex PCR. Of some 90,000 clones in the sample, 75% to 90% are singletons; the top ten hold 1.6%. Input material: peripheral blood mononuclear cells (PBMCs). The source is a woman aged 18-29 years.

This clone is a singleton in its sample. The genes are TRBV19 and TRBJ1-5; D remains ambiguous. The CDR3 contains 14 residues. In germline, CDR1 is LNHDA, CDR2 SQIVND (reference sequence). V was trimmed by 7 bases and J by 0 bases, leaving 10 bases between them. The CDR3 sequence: CASKADNSNQPQHF. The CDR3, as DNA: TGTGCCAGTAAGGCGGATAATAGCAATCAGCCCCAGCATTTT.

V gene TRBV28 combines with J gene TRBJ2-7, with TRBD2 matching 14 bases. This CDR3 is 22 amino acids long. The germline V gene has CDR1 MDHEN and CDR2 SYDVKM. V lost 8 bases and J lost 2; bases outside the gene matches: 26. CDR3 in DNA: TGTGCCAGCGTTAGCGCCGTAAACAAACCGGGACTAGCGGGGGCACCCGCCTACGAGCAGTACTTC. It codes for CASVSAVNKPGLAGAPAYEQYF.

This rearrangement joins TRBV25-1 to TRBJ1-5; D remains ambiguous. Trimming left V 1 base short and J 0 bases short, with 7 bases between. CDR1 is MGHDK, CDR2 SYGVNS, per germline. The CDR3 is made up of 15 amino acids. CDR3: CASSESGDSNQPQHF. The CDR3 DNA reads TGTGCCAGCAGTGAATCGGGTGATAGCAATCAGCCCCAGCATTTT.

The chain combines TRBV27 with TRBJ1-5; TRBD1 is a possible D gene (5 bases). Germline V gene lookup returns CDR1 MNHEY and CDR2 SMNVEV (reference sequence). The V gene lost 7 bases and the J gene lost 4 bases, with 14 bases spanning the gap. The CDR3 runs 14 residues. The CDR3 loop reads CASTPGGGNQPQHF. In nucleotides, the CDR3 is TGTGCCAGCACCCCGGGGGGAGGTAATCAGCCCCAGCATTTT.

The CDR3: CASSSATGWNTEAFF. The CDR3 nucleotides are TGTGCCAGCAGCTCCGCGACAGGGTGGAACACTGAAGCTTTCTTT. The rearrangement links TRBV5-4 to TRBJ1-1, with 7 bases lining up with TRBD1. V was clipped by 3 bases and J by 1 base; unmatched bases: 6. This CDR3 comprises 15 residues. From germline, CDR1 is SGHNT and CDR2 YYREEE (reference sequence).

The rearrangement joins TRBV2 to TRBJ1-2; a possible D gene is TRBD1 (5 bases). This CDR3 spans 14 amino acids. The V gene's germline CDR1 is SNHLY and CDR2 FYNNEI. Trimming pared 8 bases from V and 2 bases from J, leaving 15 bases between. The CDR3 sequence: CASSGGLGNYGYTF. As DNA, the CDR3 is TGTGCCAGCTCCGGGGGTTTGGGAAACTATGGCTACACCTTC.

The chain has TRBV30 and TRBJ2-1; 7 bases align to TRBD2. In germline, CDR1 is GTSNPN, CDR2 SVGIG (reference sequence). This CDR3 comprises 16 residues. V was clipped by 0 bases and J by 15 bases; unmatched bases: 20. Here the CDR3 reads CAWSVLASGKTQQPFF. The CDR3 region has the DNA TGTGCCTGGAGTGTATTGGCTAGCGGAAAAACACAGCAGCCGTTCTTC.

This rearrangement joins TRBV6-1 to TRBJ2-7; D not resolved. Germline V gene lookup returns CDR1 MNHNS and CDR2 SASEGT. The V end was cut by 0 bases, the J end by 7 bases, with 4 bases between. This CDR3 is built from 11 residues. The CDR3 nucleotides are TGTGCCAGCAGTGAAGCCAGGGAGCAGTACTTC. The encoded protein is CASSEAREQYF.

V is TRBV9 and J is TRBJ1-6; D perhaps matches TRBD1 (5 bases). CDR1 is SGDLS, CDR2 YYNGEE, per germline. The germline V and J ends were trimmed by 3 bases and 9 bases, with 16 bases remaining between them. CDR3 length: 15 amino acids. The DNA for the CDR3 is TGTGCCAGCAGCGCCCGGGACCCCTCCGGTTCACCCCTCCACTTT. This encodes CASSARDPSGSPLHF.

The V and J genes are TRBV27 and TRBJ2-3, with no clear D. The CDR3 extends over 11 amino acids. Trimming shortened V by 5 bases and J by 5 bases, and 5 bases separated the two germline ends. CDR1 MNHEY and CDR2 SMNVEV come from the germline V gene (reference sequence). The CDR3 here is CASSRRDTQYF. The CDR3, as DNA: TGTGCCAGCAGTCGCAGAGATACGCAGTATTTT.

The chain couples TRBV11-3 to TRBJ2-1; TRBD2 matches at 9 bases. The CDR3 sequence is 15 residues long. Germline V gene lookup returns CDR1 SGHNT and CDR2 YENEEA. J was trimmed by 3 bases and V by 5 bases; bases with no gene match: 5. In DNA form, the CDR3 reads TGTGCCAGCAGCCCCGGACTAGCGCGCTACAATGAGCAGTTCTTC. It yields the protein CASSPGLARYNEQFF.

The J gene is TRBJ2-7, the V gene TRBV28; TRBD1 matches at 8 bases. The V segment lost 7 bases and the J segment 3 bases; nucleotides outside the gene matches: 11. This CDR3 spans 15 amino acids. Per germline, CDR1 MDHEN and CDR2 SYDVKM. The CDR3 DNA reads TGTGCCAGCACTGGGACAGGTGGGCCCTACTACGAGCAGTACTTC. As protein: CASTGTGGPYYEQYF.

CDR3 nucleotides: TGTGCCAGCAGTTTATCCCGCGACAGGGCTGAAGCTTTCTTT. Encoded protein: CASSLSRDRAEAFF. This chain joins TRBV27 and TRBJ1-1, with TRBD1 identical over 7 bases. This CDR3 is 14 amino acids long. Trimming removed 0 bases from V and 6 bases from J; junction bases left unmatched: 4. Looked up from germline, CDR1 is MNHEY and CDR2 is SMNVEV (reference sequence).

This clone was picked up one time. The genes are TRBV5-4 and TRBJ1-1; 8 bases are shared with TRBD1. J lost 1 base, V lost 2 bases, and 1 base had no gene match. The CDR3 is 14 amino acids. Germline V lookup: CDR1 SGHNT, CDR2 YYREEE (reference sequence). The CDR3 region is CASSFDRGNTEAFF. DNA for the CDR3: TGTGCCAGCAGCTTTGACAGGGGGAACACTGAAGCTTTCTTT.

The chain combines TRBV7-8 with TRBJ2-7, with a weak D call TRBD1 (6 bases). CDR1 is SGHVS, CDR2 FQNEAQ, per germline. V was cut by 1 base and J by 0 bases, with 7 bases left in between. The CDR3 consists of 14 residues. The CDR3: CASSLGQASYEQYF. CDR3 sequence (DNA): TGTGCCAGCAGCTTAGGACAGGCCTCCTACGAGCAGTACTTC. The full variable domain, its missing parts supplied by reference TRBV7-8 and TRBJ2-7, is GAGVSQSPRYKVAKRGQDVALRCDPISGHVSLFWYQQALGQGPEFLTYFQNEAQLDKSGLPSDRFFAERPEGSVSTLKIQRTQQEDSAVYLCASSLGQASYEQYFGPGTRLTVT.

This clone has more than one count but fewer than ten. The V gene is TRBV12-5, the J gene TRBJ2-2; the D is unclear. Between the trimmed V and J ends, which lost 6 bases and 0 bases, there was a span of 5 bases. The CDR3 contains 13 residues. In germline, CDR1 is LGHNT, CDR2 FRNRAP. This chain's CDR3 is CASGQTNTGELFF. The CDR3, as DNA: TGTGCTAGTGGCCAGACGAACACCGGGGAGCTGTTTTTT. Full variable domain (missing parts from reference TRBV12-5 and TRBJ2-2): DARVTQTPRHKVTEMGQEVTMRCQPILGHNTVFWYRQTMMQGLELLAYFRNRAPLDDSGMPKDRFSAEMPDATLATLKIQPSEPRDSAVYFCASGQTNTGELFFGEGSRLTVL.

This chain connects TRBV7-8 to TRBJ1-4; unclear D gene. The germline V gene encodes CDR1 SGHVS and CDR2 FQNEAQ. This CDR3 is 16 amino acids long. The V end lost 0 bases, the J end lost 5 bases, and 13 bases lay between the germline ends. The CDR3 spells CASSLAGSGRNEKLFF. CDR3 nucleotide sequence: TGTGCCAGCAGCTTAGCTGGTTCGGGAAGGAATGAAAAACTGTTTTTT.

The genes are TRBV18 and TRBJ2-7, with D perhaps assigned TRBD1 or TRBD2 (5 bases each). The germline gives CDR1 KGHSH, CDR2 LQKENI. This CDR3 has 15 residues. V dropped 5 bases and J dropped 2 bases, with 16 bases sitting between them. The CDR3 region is CASSYARDGPYEQYF. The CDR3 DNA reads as TGTGCCAGCTCATATGCCCGGGACGGACCCTACGAGCAGTACTTC.

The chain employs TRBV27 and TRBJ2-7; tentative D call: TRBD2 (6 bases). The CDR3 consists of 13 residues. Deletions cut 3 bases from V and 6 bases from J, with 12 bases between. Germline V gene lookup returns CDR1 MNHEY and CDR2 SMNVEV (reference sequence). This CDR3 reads CASSLRLGGEQYF. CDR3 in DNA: TGTGCCAGCAGTTTGCGGCTGGGGGGCGAGCAGTACTTC.

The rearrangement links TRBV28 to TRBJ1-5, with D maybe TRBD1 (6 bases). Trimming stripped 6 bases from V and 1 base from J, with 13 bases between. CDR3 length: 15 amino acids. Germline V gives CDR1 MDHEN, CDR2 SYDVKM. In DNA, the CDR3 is TGTGCCAGCAGAGCAGCCACAGGGAGCAATCAGCCCCAGCATTTT. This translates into CASRAATGSNQPQHF. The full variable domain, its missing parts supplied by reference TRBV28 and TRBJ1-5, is DVKVTQSSRYLVKRTGEKVFLECVQDMDHENMFWYRQDPGLGLRLIYFSYDVKMKEKGDIPEGYSVSREKKERFSLILESASTNQTSMYLCASRAATGSNQPQHFGDGTRLSIL.

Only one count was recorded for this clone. The CDR3, as DNA: TGTGCCAGCAGCTTAGGGGACGGGAACACCGGGGAGCTGTTTTTT. Translating it yields CASSLGDGNTGELFF. The V gene is TRBV11-3, the J gene TRBJ2-2; tentatively, D is TRBD1 or TRBD2 (5 bases each). Trimming removed 1 base at V and 1 base at J, with 7 bases between. Germline CDR1 is SGHNT and CDR2 is YENEEA. The CDR3 covers 15 residues.

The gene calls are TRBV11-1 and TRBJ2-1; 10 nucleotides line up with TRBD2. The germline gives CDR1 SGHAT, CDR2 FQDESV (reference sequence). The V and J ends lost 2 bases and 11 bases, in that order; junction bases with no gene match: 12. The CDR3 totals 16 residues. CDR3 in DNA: TGTGCCAGCAGCTTACTTACCGGGACTAGCGATTCTAAGCAGTTCTTC. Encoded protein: CASSLLTGTSDSKQFF.

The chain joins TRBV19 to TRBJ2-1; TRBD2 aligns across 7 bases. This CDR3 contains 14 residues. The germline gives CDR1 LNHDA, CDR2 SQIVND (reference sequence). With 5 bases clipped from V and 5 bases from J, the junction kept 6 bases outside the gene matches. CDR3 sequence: CASSHLGGNNEQFF. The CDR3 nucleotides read TGTGCCAGTAGTCACCTGGGAGGGAACAATGAGCAGTTCTTC. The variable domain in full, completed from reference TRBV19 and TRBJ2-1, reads DGGITQSPKYLFRKEGQNVTLSCEQNLNHDAMYWYRQDPGQGLRLIYYSQIVNDFQKGDIAEGYSVSREKKESFPLTVTSAQKNPTAFYLCASSHLGGNNEQFFGPGTRLTVL.

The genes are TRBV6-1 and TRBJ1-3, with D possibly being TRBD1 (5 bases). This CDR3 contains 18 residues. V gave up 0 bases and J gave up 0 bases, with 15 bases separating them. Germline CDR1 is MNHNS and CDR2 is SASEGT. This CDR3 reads CASSEAGRAMSSGNTIYF. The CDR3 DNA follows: TGTGCCAGCAGTGAAGCCGGCAGGGCAATGAGCTCTGGAAACACCATATATTTT.

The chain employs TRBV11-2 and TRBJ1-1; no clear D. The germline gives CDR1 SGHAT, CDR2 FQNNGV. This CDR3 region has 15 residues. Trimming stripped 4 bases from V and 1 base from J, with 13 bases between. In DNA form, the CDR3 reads TGTGCCAGCAGCTATGAGCATACCTGGAACACTGAAGCTTTCTTT. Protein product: CASSYEHTWNTEAFF. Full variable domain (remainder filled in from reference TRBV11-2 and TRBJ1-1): EAGVAQSPRYKIIEKRQSVAFWCNPISGHATLYWYQQILGQGPKLLIQFQNNGVVDDSQLPKDRFSAERLKGVDSTLKIQPAKLEDSAVYLCASSYEHTWNTEAFFGQGTRLTVV.

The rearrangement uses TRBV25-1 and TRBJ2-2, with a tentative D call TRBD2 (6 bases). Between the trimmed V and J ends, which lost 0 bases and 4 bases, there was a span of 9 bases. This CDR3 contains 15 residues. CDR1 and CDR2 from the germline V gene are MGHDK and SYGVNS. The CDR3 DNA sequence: TGTGCCAGCAGTGAATACCAGGGAGGCACCGGGGAGCTGTTTTTT. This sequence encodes CASSEYQGGTGELFF.

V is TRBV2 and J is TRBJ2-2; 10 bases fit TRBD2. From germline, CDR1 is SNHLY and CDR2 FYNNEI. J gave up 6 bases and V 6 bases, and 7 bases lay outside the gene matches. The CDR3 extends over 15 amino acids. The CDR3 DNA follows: TGTGCCAGCAGCGACGGACTAGCGGTGGCCGGGGAGCTGTTTTTT. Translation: CASSDGLAVAGELFF.

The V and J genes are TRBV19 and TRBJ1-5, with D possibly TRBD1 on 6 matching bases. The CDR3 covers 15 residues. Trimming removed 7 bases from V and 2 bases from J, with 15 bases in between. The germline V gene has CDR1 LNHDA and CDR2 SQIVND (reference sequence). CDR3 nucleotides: TGTGCCAGTACGGGGGGGCGCGGGGGCAATCAGCCCCAGCATTTT. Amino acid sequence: CASTGGRGGNQPQHF.

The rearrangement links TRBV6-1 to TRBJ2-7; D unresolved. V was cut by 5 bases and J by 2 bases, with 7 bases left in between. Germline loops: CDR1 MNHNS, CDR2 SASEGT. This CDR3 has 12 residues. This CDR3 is CASSYSTYEQYF. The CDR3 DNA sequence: TGTGCCAGCAGTTATTCGACCTACGAGCAGTACTTC.